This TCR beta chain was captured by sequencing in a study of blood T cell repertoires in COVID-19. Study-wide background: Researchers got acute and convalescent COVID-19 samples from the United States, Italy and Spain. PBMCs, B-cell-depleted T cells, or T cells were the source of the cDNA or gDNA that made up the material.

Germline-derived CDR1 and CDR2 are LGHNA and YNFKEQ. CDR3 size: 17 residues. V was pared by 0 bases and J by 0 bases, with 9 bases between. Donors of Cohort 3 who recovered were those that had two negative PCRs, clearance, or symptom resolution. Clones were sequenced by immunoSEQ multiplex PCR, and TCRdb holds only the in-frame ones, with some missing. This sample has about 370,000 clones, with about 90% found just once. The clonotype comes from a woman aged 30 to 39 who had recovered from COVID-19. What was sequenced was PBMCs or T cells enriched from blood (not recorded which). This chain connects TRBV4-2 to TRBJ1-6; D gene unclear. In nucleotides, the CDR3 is TGTGCCAGCAGCCAAGAGATGGGCTACTCCTATAATTCACCCCTCCACTTT. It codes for CASSQEMGYSYNSPLHF.